Listed below are T cell receptor beta chains from one sample, sequenced in a study of cytomegalovirus exposure and HLA in healthy donors. TCRdb's table, derived via immunoSEQ multiplex PCR, lists solely in-frame clones and lacks some. The sample yields fewer than 200,000 clones, under 90% seen once. Sequencing was done on a sample of PBMCs. The receptor set was obtained from a male donor in good health and CMV-seronegative. Each CDR3 is given with its conserved first and last residue. D genes are given only for firm matches.

V gene	D gene	J gene	CDR3 length	CDR3 protein
TRBV4-3	.	TRBJ1-2	13	CASSRGRSEGYTF
TRBV5-1	.	TRBJ2-1	17	CASSLFIGAESYNEQFF
TRBV6-6	.	.	14	CASRVGRNSYEQYF
TRBV10-1	.	TRBJ2-5	15	CASSESEGPWETQYF
TRBV27	.	TRBJ2-2	17	CASSPRGLRLGTGELFF
TRBV4-1	.	TRBJ2-7	12	CASSGRSFEQYF
TRBV18	.	TRBJ1-2	15	CASSPRAGFDYGYTF
TRBV27	TRBD2	TRBJ2-7	15	CASSLASGGAYEQYF
TRBV25-1	TRBD2	TRBJ2-3	18	CASSEIRSSGGAGDTQYF
TRBV6-1	TRBD2	TRBJ2-2	15	CASSLTGTIPGELFF
TRBV25-1	.	TRBJ2-7	13	CASSEPGQSEQYF
TRBV19	TRBD1	TRBJ1-1	14	CASSIGQGTGEAFF
TRBV5-1	TRBD2	TRBJ2-1	16	CASRTGTSGSFNEQFF
TRBV7-2	.	TRBJ1-3	15	CASSSRHRSGNTIYF
TRBV11-3	.	TRBJ1-3	15	CASSLSAGIGNTIYF
TRBV7-2	.	TRBJ2-5	15	CASSLGAGARKTQYF
TRBV6-1	TRBD1	TRBJ1-1	14	CASSEQGVETEAFF
TRBV6-6	TRBD2	TRBJ2-1	16	CASSVPGTSGYNEQFF
TRBV5-6	TRBD1	TRBJ1-6	14	CASSLPQGGSPLHF
TRBV5-1	TRBD2	TRBJ2-1	15	CASRLANGIYNEQFF
TRBV4-1	TRBD2	TRBJ2-7	14	CASSANRGGYEQYF
TRBV6-1	TRBD1	TRBJ2-5	15	CASSAGTDAEETQYF
TRBV25-1	.	TRBJ1-2	15	CASSEGAKTSYGYTF
TRBV7-3	TRBD2	TRBJ2-7	13	CASSLTGGYEQYF
TRBV5-1	TRBD2	TRBJ2-7	14	CASTLTAGSYEQYF
TRBV18	TRBD1	TRBJ1-5	20	CASSPVRTGTEHNSNQPQHF
TRBV5-6	.	TRBJ2-5	13	CASSLVRAVTQYF
TRBV5-1	TRBD1	TRBJ1-5	19	CASSISKARGRGSVQPQHF
TRBV7-9	.	TRBJ1-5	15	CASSLGGSSNQPQHF
TRBV19	.	TRBJ1-1	13	CASSIVPHTEAFF
TRBV6-6	TRBD1	TRBJ2-7	15	CASTPPGQGSYEQYF
TRBV10-3	TRBD1	TRBJ2-7	15	CAINQGELPAYEQYF
TRBV4-3	.	TRBJ2-7	13	CASSAGQQYEQYF
TRBV20-1	.	TRBJ2-5	11	CSARVRGTQYF
TRBV29-1	.	TRBJ1-1	13	CSVADRLNTEAFF